These 18 T cell receptor beta chains were all obtained from the same sample, sequenced in a study of T-cell memory formation after mild COVID-19 (dated by TCRdb to the early 2020s). Libraries were prepared through 5' RACE. Sequencing was performed on an Illumina NovaSeq 6000. TCRdb cleaned the public reads at Q25 with fastp, built clones with MiXCR and kept in-frame beta chains. Identical CDR3 protein sequences are pooled into one entry, listed with their most common genes and DNA. A total of around 310,000 distinct CDR3 sequences appear in this sample, approximately 15% of them only once. The ten top clones hold around a fifth of the sample. The sample taken for sequencing was PBMCs or a T cell subset sorted from them (not recorded which). The receptors stem from a man in his late teens or twenties who had mild COVID-19 (a few samples of this study predate the infection). The sample titles of this study are shuffled in the database, so cell type and time point are left out; the donor was told from shared clones.

V gene TRBV7-3 combines with J gene TRBJ1-1, with D uncertain. Germline CDR1 and CDR2: SGHTA and FQGTGA. Trimming stripped 5 bases from V and 4 bases from J, with 11 bases between. The CDR3 is 13 residues long. As DNA, the CDR3 is TGTGCCAGCAGCGCAGAACGAGGCACTGAAGCTTTCTTT. It encodes CASSAERGTEAFF.

The chain has TRBV6-5 and TRBJ2-2; 8 nucleotides line up with TRBD2. The CDR3 totals 15 residues. Germline CDR1 is MNHEY and CDR2 is SVGAGI. V lost 2 bases and J lost 8; bases outside the gene matches: 7. DNA for the CDR3: TGTGCCAGCAGTTACAATGGCGGGGGGAGAGGGGAGCTGTTTTTT. Translation gives CASSYNGGGRGELFF.

V usage is TRBV7-3 and J usage is TRBJ2-1; perhaps TRBD2 as D (6 bases). The V end was cut by 4 bases, the J end by 0 bases, with 22 bases between. Germline loops: CDR1 SGHTA, CDR2 FQGTGA. CDR3 length: 19 amino acids. This CDR3 is CASSSTGRAGPRSYNEQFF. The DNA of the CDR3 is TGTGCCAGCAGCTCAACCGGCAGGGCGGGGCCCCGCTCCTACAATGAGCAGTTCTTC.

This clonotype showed up many times. The chain couples TRBV27 to TRBJ2-7, with TRBD1 matching 9 bases. The junction had 12 bases not matched to a gene; V was cut back by 6 bases and J by 3 bases. The CDR3 runs 16 residues. Germline V gene lookup returns CDR1 MNHEY and CDR2 SMNVEV (reference sequence). The DNA for the CDR3 is TGTGCCAGCAGATCGGCGAGACAGGGGGTAATCTACGAGCAGTACTTC. As protein: CASRSARQGVIYEQYF.

The V call is TRBV12-3 or TRBV12-4, the J call TRBJ2-7, with D possibly being TRBD1 (5 bases). The germline V and J ends were trimmed by 4 bases and 1 base, with 11 bases remaining between them. CDR3 length: 14 amino acids. This CDR3 is CASSSGAGSYEQYV. CDR3 nucleotide sequence: TGTGCCAGCAGTTCAGGCGCAGGGTCCTACGAGCAGTACGTC.

The V call is TRBV12-3 or TRBV12-4, the J call TRBJ1-5; 9 bases fit TRBD1. The V and J ends lost 3 bases and 6 bases, in that order; junction bases with no gene match: 6. CDR3 length equals 15 residues. The CDR3 loop is CASSFRQGDGQPQHF. CDR3 bases: TGTGCCAGCAGTTTCAGACAGGGGGACGGTCAGCCCCAGCATTTT.

The genes are TRBV19 and TRBJ2-5, with 7 bases fitting TRBD1. V shed 7 bases and J 2 bases; nucleotides not matched to a gene: 7. CDR3 length: 14 amino acids. CDR1 LNHDA and CDR2 SQIVND come from the germline V gene (reference sequence). This CDR3 is CASTRRGQQETQYF. CDR3 bases: TGTGCCAGTACGCGCAGGGGACAGCAAGAGACCCAGTACTTC.

The rearrangement links TRBV30 to TRBJ2-7, with unresolved D. CDR3 length: 14 amino acids. Germline CDR1 reads GTSNPN; CDR2 reads SVGIG (reference sequence). V shed 1 base and J shed 0 bases, with 10 bases lying between them. The CDR3 loop is CAWSGSPSSYEQYF. The CDR3, as DNA: TGTGCCTGGAGTGGTTCGCCGAGCTCCTACGAGCAGTACTTC.

The sample holds a few counts of this clonotype. The V and J genes are TRBV7-3 and TRBJ2-5; weak D call: TRBD2 (6 bases). The germline V gene encodes CDR1 SGHTA and CDR2 FQGTGA. There are 13 residues in the CDR3. Between the trimmed V and J ends, which lost 4 bases and 1 base, there was a span of 7 bases. The CDR3 DNA is TGTGCCAGCAGCTGGGACTTCCAAGAGACCCAGTACTTC. It is translated as CASSWDFQETQYF.

Only a few counts were recorded for this clonotype. The V and J genes are TRBV5-1 and TRBJ2-5; weak D call: TRBD2 (5 bases). The CDR3 covers 13 residues. V dropped 5 bases and J dropped 2 bases, with 10 bases sitting between them. The germline V gene has CDR1 SGHRS and CDR2 YFSETQ. The CDR3, as DNA: TGCGCCAGCAGACGTCGGGGACAAGAGACCCAGTACTTC. Encoded protein: CASRRRGQETQYF.

This clonotype has a handful of counts. The junction does not match germline at one end; this may be a read error. The chain joins TRBV7-7 to TRBJ2-1, with 8 bases lining up with TRBD2. The germline CDR1 and CDR2 sequences are SSHAT and FNYEAQ (reference sequence). This CDR3 region has 14 residues. Here the CDR3 reads CASSRAGADNEQFF. The CDR3 nucleotides read TGTGCTAGCAGCCGAGCGGGGGCAGACAATGAGCAGTTCTTC.

The J gene is TRBJ1-1, the V gene TRBV29-1; 8 nucleotides agree with TRBD1. V was pared by 4 bases and J by 5 bases, with 6 bases of the junction left unmatched. Germline V gives CDR1 SQVTM, CDR2 ANQGSEA. This CDR3 has 13 amino acids. Here the CDR3 reads CSVAGQGGTEAFF. The CDR3 DNA sequence: TGCAGCGTTGCAGGACAGGGAGGAACTGAAGCTTTCTTT.

This clonotype was seen repeatedly, ten times or more. V gene TRBV10-3 combines with J gene TRBJ2-2; 9 bases fit TRBD1. Germline values: CDR1 ENHRY, CDR2 SYGVKD. J lost 0 bases, V lost 7 bases, and 3 bases had no gene match. The CDR3 runs to 15 residues. CDR3 DNA sequence: TGTGCCATCACCAGGACAGGGGCGAACACCGGGGAGCTGTTTTTT. Translation: CAITRTGANTGELFF.

J is TRBJ2-1 and V is TRBV7-6; D is uncertain. Per the germline V gene, CDR1 is SGHVS and CDR2 is FNYEAQ. Trimming took 0 bases from V and 1 from J, leaving 10 bases between them. The CDR3 has 16 residues. The DNA for the CDR3 is TGTGCCAGCAGCTTAGCTACTCGGGTTTCCTACAATGAGCAGTTCTTC. It specifies CASSLATRVSYNEQFF.

This clonotype has a handful of counts. The chain is built from TRBV7-2 and TRBJ1-2; D remains ambiguous. The CDR3 runs to 15 residues. Germline V gives CDR1 SGHTA, CDR2 FQGNSA. V lost 5 bases and J lost 7, with 20 bases in between. The CDR3 loop reads CASSGSRPEASGYTF. CDR3 sequence (DNA): TGTGCCAGCAGCGGCTCCCGGCCCGAGGCATCTGGCTACACCTTC.

This clonotype was detected ten times or more. The chain carries TRBV2 and TRBJ2-5; possibly TRBD1 for D (5 bases). This CDR3 comprises 13 residues. Germline CDR1 and CDR2: SNHLY and FYNNEI. V lost 7 bases to trimming and J lost 1 base, with 10 bases between them. CDR3 DNA sequence: TGTGCCAGCACCAGACAGACCCAAGAGACCCAGTACTTC. Its translation is CASTRQTQETQYF.

This clonotype was counted between two and nine times. J is TRBJ2-5 and V is TRBV7-9; TRBD2 is a possible D gene (5 bases). V gave up 1 base and J gave up 4 bases, with 13 bases separating them. Germline assignment: CDR1 SEHNR and CDR2 FQNEAQ (reference sequence). The CDR3 totals 15 residues. CDR3: CASSLVRLGGETQYF. CDR3 DNA: TGTGCCAGCAGCTTAGTTCGGCTAGGAGGAGAGACCCAGTACTTC.

This clonotype was detected many times. V is TRBV6-5 and J is TRBJ2-7, with 11 nucleotides matching TRBD1. Germline CDR1 is MNHEY and CDR2 is SVGAGI. The V segment lost 8 bases and the J segment 6 bases; nucleotides outside the gene matches: 6. The CDR3 length is 13 residues. The CDR3 DNA reads as TGTGCCAGCTCCCTGGGACAGGGGGGCGAGCAGTACGTC. Its protein product is CASSLGQGGEQYV.